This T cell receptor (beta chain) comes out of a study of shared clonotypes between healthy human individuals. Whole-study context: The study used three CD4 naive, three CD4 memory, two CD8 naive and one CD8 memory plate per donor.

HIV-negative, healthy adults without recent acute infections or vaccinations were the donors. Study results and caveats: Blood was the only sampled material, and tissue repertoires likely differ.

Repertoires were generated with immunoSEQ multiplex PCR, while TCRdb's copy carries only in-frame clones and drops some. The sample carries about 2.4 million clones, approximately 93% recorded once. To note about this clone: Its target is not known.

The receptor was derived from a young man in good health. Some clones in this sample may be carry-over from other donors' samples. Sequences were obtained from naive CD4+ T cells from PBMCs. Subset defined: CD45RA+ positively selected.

CDR3 bases: TGTGCCAGCAGTGGCCAGGGTGCTGGACTCCAGTTCTTC. Protein sequence: CASSGQGAGLQFF. The genes are TRBV6-6 and TRBJ2-1; D tentatively fits TRBD1 or TRBD2 (5 bases each). Trimming removed 5 bases at V and 13 bases at J, with 18 bases between. From germline, CDR1 is MNHNY and CDR2 SVGAGI (reference sequence). The CDR3 is 13 residues long.